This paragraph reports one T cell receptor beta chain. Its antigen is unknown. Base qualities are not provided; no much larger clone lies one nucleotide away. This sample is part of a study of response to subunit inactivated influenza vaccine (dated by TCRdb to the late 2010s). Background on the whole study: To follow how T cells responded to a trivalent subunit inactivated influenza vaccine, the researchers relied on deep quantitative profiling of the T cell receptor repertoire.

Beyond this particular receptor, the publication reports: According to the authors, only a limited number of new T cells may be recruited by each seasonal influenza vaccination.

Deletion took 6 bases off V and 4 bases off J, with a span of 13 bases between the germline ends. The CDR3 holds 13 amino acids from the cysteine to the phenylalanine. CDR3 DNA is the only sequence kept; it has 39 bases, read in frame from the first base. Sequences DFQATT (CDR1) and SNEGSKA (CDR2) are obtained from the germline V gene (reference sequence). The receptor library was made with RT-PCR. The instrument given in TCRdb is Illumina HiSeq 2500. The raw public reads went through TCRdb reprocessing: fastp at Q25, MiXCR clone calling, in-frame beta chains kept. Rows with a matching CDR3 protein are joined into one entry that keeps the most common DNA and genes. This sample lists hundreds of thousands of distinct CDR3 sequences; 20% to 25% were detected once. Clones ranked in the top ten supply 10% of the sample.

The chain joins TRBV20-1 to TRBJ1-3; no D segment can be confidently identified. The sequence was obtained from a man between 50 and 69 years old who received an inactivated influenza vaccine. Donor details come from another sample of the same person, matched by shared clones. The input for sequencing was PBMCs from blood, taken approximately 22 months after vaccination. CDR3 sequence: CSALAPPGNTIYF. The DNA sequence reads TGCAGTGCCCTGGCTCCCCCCGGAAACACCATATATTTT.